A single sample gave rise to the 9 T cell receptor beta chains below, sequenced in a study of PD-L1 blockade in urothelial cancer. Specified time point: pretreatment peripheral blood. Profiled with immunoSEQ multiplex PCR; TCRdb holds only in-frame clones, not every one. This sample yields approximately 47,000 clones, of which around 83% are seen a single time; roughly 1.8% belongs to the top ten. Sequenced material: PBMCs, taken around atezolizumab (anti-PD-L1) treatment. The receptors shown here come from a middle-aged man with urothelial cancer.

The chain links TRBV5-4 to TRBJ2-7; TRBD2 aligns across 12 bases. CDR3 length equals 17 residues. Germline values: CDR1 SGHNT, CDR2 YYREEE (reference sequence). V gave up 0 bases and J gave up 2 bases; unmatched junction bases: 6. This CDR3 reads CASSLGLAGGPPYEQYF. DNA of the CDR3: TGTGCCAGCAGCTTGGGCCTAGCGGGAGGGCCGCCCTACGAGCAGTACTTC.

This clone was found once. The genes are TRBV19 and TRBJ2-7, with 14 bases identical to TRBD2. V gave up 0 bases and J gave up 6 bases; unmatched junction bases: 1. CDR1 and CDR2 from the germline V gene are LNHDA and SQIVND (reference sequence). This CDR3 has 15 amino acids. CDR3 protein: CASSIEGLAGVEQYF. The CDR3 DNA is TGTGCCAGTAGTATAGAGGGACTAGCGGGAGTCGAGCAGTACTTC. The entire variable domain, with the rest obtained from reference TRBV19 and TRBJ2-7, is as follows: DGGITQSPKYLFRKEGQNVTLSCEQNLNHDAMYWYRQDPGQGLRLIYYSQIVNDFQKGDIAEGYSVSREKKESFPLTVTSAQKNPTAFYLCASSIEGLAGVEQYFGPGTRLTVT.

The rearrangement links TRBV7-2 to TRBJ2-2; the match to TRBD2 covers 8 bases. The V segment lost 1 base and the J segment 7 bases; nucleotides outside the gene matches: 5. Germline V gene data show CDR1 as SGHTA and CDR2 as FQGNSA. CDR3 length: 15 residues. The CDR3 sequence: CASSLGRGGVGELFF. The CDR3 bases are TGTGCCAGCAGCTTAGGTCGGGGGGGCGTCGGGGAGCTGTTTTTT.

CDR3 region: CASSQDREPNSPLHF. The CDR3 coding sequence is TGTGCCAGCAGCCAGGACAGGGAGCCTAATTCACCCCTCCACTTT. This chain uses TRBV6-6 with TRBJ1-6; 8 bases align to TRBD1. In germline, CDR1 is MNHNY, CDR2 SVGAGI (reference sequence). This CDR3 contains 15 residues. J lost 6 bases, V lost 6 bases, and 7 bases had no gene match.

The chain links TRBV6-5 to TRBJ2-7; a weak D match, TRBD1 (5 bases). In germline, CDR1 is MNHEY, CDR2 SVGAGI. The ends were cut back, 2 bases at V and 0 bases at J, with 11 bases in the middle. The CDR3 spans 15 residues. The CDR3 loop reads CASSYPKGSSYEQYF. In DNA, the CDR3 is TGTGCCAGCAGTTACCCCAAGGGGTCCTCCTACGAGCAGTACTTC.

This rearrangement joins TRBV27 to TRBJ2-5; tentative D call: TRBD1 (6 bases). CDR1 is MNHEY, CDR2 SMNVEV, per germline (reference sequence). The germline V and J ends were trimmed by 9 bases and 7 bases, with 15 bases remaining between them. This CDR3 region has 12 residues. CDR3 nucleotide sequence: TGTGCCAGTGGACAGACTCGTGGGACCCAGTACTTC. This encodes CASGQTRGTQYF.

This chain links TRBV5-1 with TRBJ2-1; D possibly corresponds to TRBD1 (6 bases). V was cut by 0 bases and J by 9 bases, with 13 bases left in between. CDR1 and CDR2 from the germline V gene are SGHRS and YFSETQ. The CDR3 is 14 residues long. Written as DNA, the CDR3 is TGCGCCAGCAGCTTGGCCCTGGAAGGGGGTGAGCAGTTCTTC. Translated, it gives CASSLALEGGEQFF.

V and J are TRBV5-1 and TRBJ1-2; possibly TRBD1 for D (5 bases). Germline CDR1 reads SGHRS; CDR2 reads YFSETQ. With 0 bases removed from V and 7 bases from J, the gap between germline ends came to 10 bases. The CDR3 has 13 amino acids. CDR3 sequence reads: CASSLAGGSGYTF. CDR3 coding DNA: TGCGCCAGCAGCTTGGCCGGGGGATCTGGCTACACCTTC. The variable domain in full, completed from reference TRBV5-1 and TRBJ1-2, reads KAGVTQTPRYLIKTRGQQVTLSCSPISGHRSVSWYQQTPGQGLQFLFEYFSETQRNKGNFPGRFSGRQFSNSRSEMNVSTLELGDSALYLCASSLAGGSGYTFGSGTRLTVV.

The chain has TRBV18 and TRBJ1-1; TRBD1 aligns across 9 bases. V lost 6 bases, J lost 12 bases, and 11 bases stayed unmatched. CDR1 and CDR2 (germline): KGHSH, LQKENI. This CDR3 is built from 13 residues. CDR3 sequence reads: CASSFRDREETFF. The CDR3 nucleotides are TGTGCCAGCTCGTTCAGGGACAGGGAGGAAACTTTCTTT.